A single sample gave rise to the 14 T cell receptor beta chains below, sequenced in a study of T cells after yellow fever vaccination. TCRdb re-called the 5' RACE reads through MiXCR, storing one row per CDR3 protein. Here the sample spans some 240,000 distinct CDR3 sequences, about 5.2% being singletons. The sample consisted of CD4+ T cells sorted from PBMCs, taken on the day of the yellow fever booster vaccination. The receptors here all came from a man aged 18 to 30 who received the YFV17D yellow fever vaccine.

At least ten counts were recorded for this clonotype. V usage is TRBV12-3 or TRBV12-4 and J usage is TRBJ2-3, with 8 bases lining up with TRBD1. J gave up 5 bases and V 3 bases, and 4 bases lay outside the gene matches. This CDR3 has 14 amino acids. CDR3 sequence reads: CASSFYTGGDTQYF. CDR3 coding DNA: TGTGCCAGCAGTTTTTATACAGGGGGAGATACGCAGTATTTT.

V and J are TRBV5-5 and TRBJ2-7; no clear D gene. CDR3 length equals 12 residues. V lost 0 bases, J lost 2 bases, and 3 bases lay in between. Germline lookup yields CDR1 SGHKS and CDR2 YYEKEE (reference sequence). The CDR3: CASSLDTYEQYV. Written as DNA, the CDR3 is TGTGCCAGCAGCTTGGATACCTACGAGCAGTACGTC.

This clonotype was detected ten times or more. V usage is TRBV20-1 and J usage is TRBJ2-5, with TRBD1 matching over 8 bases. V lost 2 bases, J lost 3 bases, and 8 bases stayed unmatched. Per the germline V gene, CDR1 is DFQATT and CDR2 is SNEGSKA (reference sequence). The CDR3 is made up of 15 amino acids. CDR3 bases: TGCAGTGCTAGAAACTCGGAGACAGGGGAAGAGACCCAGTACTTC. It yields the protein CSARNSETGEETQYF.

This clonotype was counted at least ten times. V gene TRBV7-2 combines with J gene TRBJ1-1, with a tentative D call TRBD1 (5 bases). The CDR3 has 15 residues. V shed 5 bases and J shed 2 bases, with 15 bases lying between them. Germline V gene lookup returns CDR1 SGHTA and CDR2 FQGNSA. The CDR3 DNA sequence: TGTGCCAGCAGCCCCGGGGGGTGGGGCAACACTGAAGCTTTCTTT. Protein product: CASSPGGWGNTEAFF.

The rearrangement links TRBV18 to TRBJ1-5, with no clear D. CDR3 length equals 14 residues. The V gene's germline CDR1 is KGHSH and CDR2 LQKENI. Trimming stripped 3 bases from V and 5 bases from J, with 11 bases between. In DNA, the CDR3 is TGTGCCAGCTCACCCGCGACTCATTATCAGCCCCAGCATTTT. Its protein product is CASSPATHYQPQHF. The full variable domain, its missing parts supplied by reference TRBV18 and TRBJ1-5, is NAGVMQNPRHLVRRRGQEARLRCSPMKGHSHVYWYRQLPEEGLKFMVYLQKENIIDESGMPKERFSAEFPKEGPSILRIQQVVRGDSAAYFCASSPATHYQPQHFGDGTRLSIL.

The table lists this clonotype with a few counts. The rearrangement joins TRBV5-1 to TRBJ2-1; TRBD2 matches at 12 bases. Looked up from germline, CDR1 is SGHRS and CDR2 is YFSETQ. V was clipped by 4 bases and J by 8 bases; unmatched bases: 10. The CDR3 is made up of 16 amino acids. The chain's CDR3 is CASSTLGLAGMDEQFF. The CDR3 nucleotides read TGCGCCAGCAGCACCCTAGGACTAGCGGGGATGGATGAGCAGTTCTTC.

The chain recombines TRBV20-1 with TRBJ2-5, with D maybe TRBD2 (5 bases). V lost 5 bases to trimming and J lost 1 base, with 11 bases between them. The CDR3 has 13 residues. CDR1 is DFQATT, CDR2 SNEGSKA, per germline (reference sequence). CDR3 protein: CSAGGRIQETQYF. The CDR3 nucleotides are TGCAGTGCTGGAGGACGGATCCAAGAGACCCAGTACTTC.

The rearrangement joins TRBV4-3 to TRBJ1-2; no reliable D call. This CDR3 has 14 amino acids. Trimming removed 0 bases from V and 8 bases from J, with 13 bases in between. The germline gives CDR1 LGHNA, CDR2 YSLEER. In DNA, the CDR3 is TGCGCCAGCAGCCAAGAGGCGGCCCTTAGGGGCTACACCTTC. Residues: CASSQEAALRGYTF.

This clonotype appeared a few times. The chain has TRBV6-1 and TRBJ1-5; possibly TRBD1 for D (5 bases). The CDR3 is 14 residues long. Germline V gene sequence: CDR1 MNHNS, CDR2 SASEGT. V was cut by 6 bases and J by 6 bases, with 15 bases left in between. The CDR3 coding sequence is TGTGCCAGCAGCGACCTCCCAGGGATTCAGCCCCAGCATTTT. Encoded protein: CASSDLPGIQPQHF.

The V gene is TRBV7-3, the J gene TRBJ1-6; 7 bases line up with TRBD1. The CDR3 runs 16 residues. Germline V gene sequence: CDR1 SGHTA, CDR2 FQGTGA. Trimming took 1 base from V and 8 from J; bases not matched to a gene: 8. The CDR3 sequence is CASSLMGRDSYSPLHF. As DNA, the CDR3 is TGTGCCAGCAGCTTAATGGGACGGGACAGCTATTCACCCCTCCACTTT.

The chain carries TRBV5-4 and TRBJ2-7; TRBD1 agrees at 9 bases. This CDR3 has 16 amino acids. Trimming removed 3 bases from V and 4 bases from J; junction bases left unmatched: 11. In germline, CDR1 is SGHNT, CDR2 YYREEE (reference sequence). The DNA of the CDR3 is TGTGCCAGCAGCTCCCCCGGGACAGGGTTTTTGTACGAGCAGTACTTC. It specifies CASSSPGTGFLYEQYF.

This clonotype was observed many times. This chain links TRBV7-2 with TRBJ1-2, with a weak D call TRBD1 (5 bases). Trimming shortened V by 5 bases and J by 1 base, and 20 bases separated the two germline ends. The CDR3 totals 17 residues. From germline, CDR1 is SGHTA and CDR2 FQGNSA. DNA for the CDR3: TGTGCCAGCAGCCGCAGGCCCGGAGGGGCGGATAACTATGGCTACACCTTC. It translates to CASSRRPGGADNYGYTF.

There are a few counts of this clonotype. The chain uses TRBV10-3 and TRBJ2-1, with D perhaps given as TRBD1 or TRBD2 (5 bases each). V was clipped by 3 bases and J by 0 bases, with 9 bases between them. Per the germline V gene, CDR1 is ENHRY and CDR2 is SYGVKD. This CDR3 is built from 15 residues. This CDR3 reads CAISDWGFSYNEQFF. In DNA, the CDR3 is TGTGCCATCAGTGATTGGGGGTTCTCCTACAATGAGCAGTTCTTC.

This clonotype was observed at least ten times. As DNA, the CDR3 is TGTGCCAGCAGGGTTCCGGGACAGTACACTGAAGCTTTCTTT. Amino acid sequence: CASRVPGQYTEAFF. The chain is built from TRBV7-2 and TRBJ1-1, with 7 bases aligning to TRBD1. The CDR3 has 14 amino acids. Germline CDR1 SGHTA, CDR2 FQGNSA. V lost 6 bases and J lost 3; bases outside the gene matches: 7.